One sample yielded the 19 T cell receptor beta chains listed below, sequenced in a study of cytomegalovirus exposure and HLA in healthy donors. Repertoires were generated with immunoSEQ multiplex PCR, while TCRdb's copy carries only in-frame clones and drops some. The table has some 350,000 clones, roughly 87% seen once. What was sequenced was PBMCs. Receptors were obtained from a woman in her 30s in good health and CMV-seropositive.

The CDR3 nucleotides are TGTGCCAGCAGTCCACAACAGGGGGCACAGTGGCCCCAGCATTTT. It is translated as CASSPQQGAQWPQHF. The chain carries TRBV6-5 and TRBJ1-5, with 9 bases identical to TRBD1. The length of the CDR3 is 15 residues. CDR1 MNHEY and CDR2 SVGAGI come from the germline V gene. Germline trimming cut 5 bases from V and 9 bases from J; bases unmatched to any gene: 11.

The V and J genes are TRBV2 and TRBJ1-1, with 8 nucleotides matching TRBD1. The CDR3 has 14 amino acids. Germline CDR1 is SNHLY and CDR2 is FYNNEI. Losses at the gene ends were 5 bases for V and 1 base for J; bases not matched to a gene: 3. In nucleotides, the CDR3 is TGTGCCAGCAGTTTCGACAGGGGGAACACTGAAGCTTTCTTT. It yields the protein CASSFDRGNTEAFF.

This clone has just one count. For the CDR3, the DNA is TGCGCCAGCAGCCGAGGGGCGTACGAGCAGTACTTC. Amino acids: CASSRGAYEQYF. The chain joins TRBV5-1 to TRBJ2-7, with D possibly called TRBD1 or TRBD2 (5 bases each). Per germline, CDR1 SGHRS and CDR2 YFSETQ. V lost 4 bases to trimming and J lost 4 bases, with 9 bases between them. The length of the CDR3 is 12 residues.

The gene calls are TRBV4-2 and TRBJ2-3, with TRBD2 identical over 12 bases. This CDR3 has 16 amino acids. V lost 1 base to trimming and J lost 4 bases; unmatched junction nucleotides: 3. The germline gives CDR1 LGHNA, CDR2 YNFKEQ. The CDR3 nucleotides read TGTGCCAGCAGCCAAGGACTAGCGGGAGTGGCAGATACGCAGTATTTT. Amino acid sequence: CASSQGLAGVADTQYF.

The chain links TRBV7-9 to TRBJ1-4; 9 nucleotides agree with TRBD1. The V segment lost 5 bases and the J segment 2 bases; nucleotides outside the gene matches: 12. Germline V gene data show CDR1 as SEHNR and CDR2 as FQNEAQ (reference sequence). The CDR3 covers 18 residues. CDR3 loop: CASSPGTSGTGTNEKLFF. As DNA, the CDR3 is TGTGCCAGCAGCCCCGGGACATCCGGGACAGGGACTAATGAAAAACTGTTTTTT. Combining the CDR3 with reference TRBV7-9 and TRBJ1-4 gives the whole variable domain DTGVSQNPRHKITKRGQNVTFRCDPISEHNRLYWYRQTLGQGPEFLTYFQNEAQLEKSRLLSDRFSAERPKGSFSTLEIQRTEQGDSAMYLCASSPGTSGTGTNEKLFFGSGTQLSVL.

DNA for the CDR3: TGTGCCAGCTCACCCAGTAAGGGGGGCGGCACAGATACGCAGTATTTT. Protein product: CASSPSKGGGTDTQYF. This rearrangement joins TRBV18 to TRBJ2-3; D may correspond to TRBD1 or TRBD2 (6 bases each). With 3 bases removed from V and 1 base from J, the gap between germline ends came to 14 bases. Germline assignment: CDR1 KGHSH and CDR2 LQKENI. The CDR3 has 16 amino acids.

The CDR3 reads CASSQDLGSLLNTEAFF. The CDR3 DNA reads TGTGCCAGCAGCCAAGATTTGGGGTCCCTTTTGAACACTGAAGCTTTCTTT. The V gene is TRBV14, the J gene TRBJ1-1; D remains unclear. The CDR3 has 17 residues. Deletions cut 0 bases from V and 0 bases from J, with 14 bases between. The germline V gene has CDR1 SGHDN and CDR2 FVKESK.

V is TRBV28 and J is TRBJ2-7; 7 bases match TRBD2. The V and J ends lost 2 bases and 4 bases, in that order; junction bases with no gene match: 8. The CDR3 covers 15 residues. From germline, CDR1 is MDHEN and CDR2 SYDVKM. DNA of the CDR3: TGTGCCAGCAGTTTAGGGGTTAGCGGGTTATACGAGCAGTACTTC. The encoded protein is CASSLGVSGLYEQYF.

V and J are TRBV9 and TRBJ1-1, with D possibly matching TRBD1 (5 bases). The V end lost 0 bases, the J end lost 1 base, and 13 bases lay between the germline ends. Germline V CDR1 and CDR2: SGDLS, YYNGEE. This CDR3 has 16 amino acids. The CDR3 is CASSVGAGSTNTEAFF. CDR3 sequence (DNA): TGTGCCAGCAGCGTAGGGGCAGGGTCGACGAACACTGAAGCTTTCTTT.

This chain connects TRBV7-9 to TRBJ2-7; possibly TRBD1 or TRBD2 for D (5 bases each). The CDR3 consists of 14 residues. V gave up 4 bases and J gave up 3 bases, with 13 bases separating them. Germline loops: CDR1 SEHNR, CDR2 FQNEAQ (reference sequence). The CDR3: CASSSSGTVYEQYF. In DNA form, the CDR3 reads TGTGCCAGCAGCTCTTCCGGGACCGTCTACGAGCAGTACTTC.

The chain combines TRBV5-1 with TRBJ1-2, with 7 positions matching TRBD1. Germline CDR1 is SGHRS and CDR2 is YFSETQ. The CDR3 extends over 13 amino acids. V trimming: 4 bases; J trimming: 6 bases; junction bases outside the gene matches: 6. CDR3 nucleotides: TGCGCCAGCAGCCAGGACAGGATGGATGGCTACACCTTC. Amino acid sequence: CASSQDRMDGYTF. The variable domain in full, with the rest retrieved from reference TRBV5-1 and TRBJ1-2, is KAGVTQTPRYLIKTRGQQVTLSCSPISGHRSVSWYQQTPGQGLQFLFEYFSETQRNKGNFPGRFSGRQFSNSRSEMNVSTLELGDSALYLCASSQDRMDGYTFGSGTRLTVV.

The CDR3 spells CASSEVGWPGETQYF. Written as DNA, the CDR3 is TGTGCCAGCAGTGAGGTCGGTTGGCCGGGTGAGACCCAGTACTTC. This chain links TRBV6-1 with TRBJ2-5; no firm D call. This CDR3 comprises 15 residues. CDR1 and CDR2 from the germline V gene are MNHNS and SASEGT. With 3 bases removed from V and 5 bases from J, the gap between germline ends came to 16 bases.

The chain recombines TRBV4-1 with TRBJ2-1, with TRBD1 identical over 12 bases. The CDR3 runs 13 residues. The V gene's germline CDR1 is MGHRA and CDR2 YSYEKL. V lost 6 bases and J lost 8; bases outside the gene matches: 2. This chain's CDR3 is CASRGTGGHEQFF. The DNA for the CDR3 is TGCGCCAGCAGGGGGACAGGGGGCCATGAGCAGTTCTTC.

The chain uses TRBV7-2 and TRBJ2-6; a weak D match, TRBD1 (5 bases). This CDR3 spans 17 amino acids. The germline V gene has CDR1 SGHTA and CDR2 FQGNSA. Trimming pared 5 bases from V and 0 bases from J, leaving 14 bases between. The CDR3 DNA is TGTGCCAGCAGCCCGTACTCACAGGCCTCTGGGGCCAACGTCCTGACTTTC. This codes for CASSPYSQASGANVLTF.

This clone appeared a few times. The J gene is TRBJ1-5, the V gene TRBV19; a weak D match, TRBD1 (5 bases). Germline-derived CDR1 and CDR2 are LNHDA and SQIVND (reference sequence). The V and J ends lost 1 base and 1 base respectively, with 20 bases between them. This CDR3 comprises 19 residues. Written as DNA, the CDR3 is TGTGCCAGTAGTATAGGACCACCCGGGACTTACGTAAGCAATCAGCCCCAGCATTTT. It encodes CASSIGPPGTYVSNQPQHF. The full variable domain, its missing parts supplied by reference TRBV19 and TRBJ1-5, is DGGITQSPKYLFRKEGQNVTLSCEQNLNHDAMYWYRQDPGQGLRLIYYSQIVNDFQKGDIAEGYSVSREKKESFPLTVTSAQKNPTAFYLCASSIGPPGTYVSNQPQHFGDGTRLSIL.

The chain couples TRBV18 to TRBJ2-1; 9 bases are shared with TRBD2. The CDR3 totals 17 residues. J gave up 4 bases and V 0 bases, and 7 bases lay outside the gene matches. Per germline, CDR1 KGHSH and CDR2 LQKENI. CDR3 in amino acids: CASSPPGLAGPYNEQFF. CDR3 DNA: TGTGCCAGCTCACCACCGGGACTAGCAGGACCTTACAATGAGCAGTTCTTC.

The chain links TRBV7-8 to TRBJ2-7, with TRBD1 matching 7 bases. The CDR3 spans 15 residues. The germline V gene has CDR1 SGHVS and CDR2 FQNEAQ. V lost 4 bases and J lost 0; bases outside the gene matches: 6. CDR3 nucleotide sequence: TGTGCCAGCAGCTCCCAGGGACAGATCTCCTACGAGCAGTACTTC. Translated, it gives CASSSQGQISYEQYF.

The table lists this clone with a count of one. The chain couples TRBV2 to TRBJ2-7; D remains unclear. Germline V gene lookup returns CDR1 SNHLY and CDR2 FYNNEI. The CDR3 is made up of 13 amino acids. The V gene lost 3 bases and the J gene lost 1 base, with 7 bases spanning the gap. The CDR3 protein is CASSDPDSYEQYF. The CDR3 DNA reads TGTGCCAGCAGTGATCCAGATTCCTACGAGCAGTACTTC.

In its sample, this clone was seen once. The J gene is TRBJ1-5, the V gene TRBV18; D remains unclear. CDR1 is KGHSH, CDR2 LQKENI, per germline. The CDR3 runs to 13 residues. V was cut by 2 bases and J by 7 bases, with 9 bases left in between. The CDR3 region has the DNA TGTGCCAGCTCACCAGGGAGAGGGCAGCCCCAGCATTTT. Translating gives CASSPGRGQPQHF.